These 8 T cell receptor beta chains came from one sample sequenced in a study of T cells in Graves' hyperthyroidism and ophthalmopathy. RNA transcripts yielded amplified TCR beta CDR3 regions. With the HTBI primer set, the TCR CDR3 went through a first round of RT-PCR. TCRdb redid the calling of the multiplex PCR reads with MiXCR, one entry per CDR3 protein. The table has a few hundred thousand distinct CDR3 sequences, 16% seen once. Input material: blood. These receptors all come from a middle-aged woman with Graves' ophthalmopathy.

This clonotype was detected a few times. V and J are TRBV14 and TRBJ2-1; D uncertain. V shed 4 bases and J shed 4 bases, with 8 bases lying between them. Looked up from germline, CDR1 is SGHDN and CDR2 is FVKESK. The CDR3 extends over 13 amino acids. CDR3 nucleotides: TGTGCCAGCAGCCCGCTGGATTACAATGAGCAGTTCTTC. It yields the protein CASSPLDYNEQFF.

Many counts were recorded for this clonotype. The rearrangement joins TRBV3-1 to TRBJ2-1; D remains ambiguous. Trimming stripped 1 base from V and 4 bases from J, with 11 bases between. CDR3 length: 15 residues. Germline CDR1 LGHDT, CDR2 YNNKEL (reference sequence). Here the CDR3 reads CASSQGPTTYNEQFF. The CDR3 DNA is TGTGCCAGCAGCCAAGGGCCTACCACTTACAATGAGCAGTTCTTC.

This clonotype was seen at least ten times. This rearrangement joins TRBV28 to TRBJ1-2; D gene uncertain. V was trimmed by 4 bases and J by 4 bases, leaving 13 bases between them. Germline CDR1 MDHEN, CDR2 SYDVKM. CDR3 length: 14 amino acids. CDR3 residues: CASSSTARVYGYTF. CDR3 DNA: TGTGCCAGCAGTTCCACCGCCCGCGTCTATGGCTACACCTTC.

In its sample, this clonotype was seen a few times. V gene TRBV13 combines with J gene TRBJ1-1; tentative D call: TRBD1 (5 bases). Germline V gene sequence: CDR1 PRHDT, CDR2 FYEKMQ (reference sequence). Trimming left V 5 bases short and J 0 bases short, with 16 bases between. CDR3 size: 16 residues. The CDR3 DNA reads as TGTGCCAGCAGCAAATACAGGTGGCAGATGAACACTGAAGCTTTCTTT. This gives the protein CASSKYRWQMNTEAFF.

The chain combines TRBV30 with TRBJ1-5; 8 nucleotides line up with TRBD1. The V and J ends lost 2 bases and 7 bases, in that order; junction bases with no gene match: 7. From germline, CDR1 is GTSNPN and CDR2 SVGIG (reference sequence). The CDR3 contains 14 residues. The CDR3 bases are TGTGCCTGGAGTCCCGGACAGGGACGGCAGCCCCAGCATTTT. Protein sequence: CAWSPGQGRQPQHF.

There are many counts of this clonotype. V is TRBV2 and J is TRBJ2-7; 7 bases agree with TRBD1. The V and J ends lost 3 bases and 2 bases, in that order; junction bases with no gene match: 7. This CDR3 has 15 amino acids. Germline CDR1 is SNHLY and CDR2 is FYNNEI. The CDR3 sequence is CASSELGQQTYEQYF. CDR3 bases: TGTGCCAGCAGTGAGTTGGGACAGCAGACCTACGAGCAGTACTTC.

This clonotype was observed a handful of times. This rearrangement joins TRBV11-3 to TRBJ2-2, with 11 nucleotides matching TRBD1. V lost 5 bases and J lost 1; bases outside the gene matches: 12. This CDR3 contains 19 residues. Per the germline V gene, CDR1 is SGHNT and CDR2 is YENEEA. The CDR3 DNA reads TGTGCCAGCAGCCCCAAAGCGGACAGGGGGCGGGGGAACACCGGGGAGCTGTTTTTT. It encodes CASSPKADRGRGNTGELFF.

This clonotype was observed once. Being one base from a much bigger clone, this may be a read error. The chain is built from TRBV6-1 and TRBJ2-1; tentatively, D is TRBD1 (5 bases). V gave up 6 bases and J gave up 10 bases, with 13 bases separating them. Looked up from germline, CDR1 is MNHNS and CDR2 is SASEGT. The CDR3 loop spans 12 amino acids. The CDR3 DNA reads TGTGCCAGCAGGGCAGGGTTGTACGAGCAGTTCTTC. It is translated as CASRAGLYEQFF.